The clone carrying this T cell receptor (beta chain) is labeled as medium-sized. What it recognizes is unknown. The CDR3 is 16 amino acids. Germline V CDR1 and CDR2: LGHNA, YNFKEQ. V shed 0 bases and J shed 3 bases, with 15 bases lying between them. This specimen comes from a study of OX40 agonist ivuxolimab in advanced cancers. This table comes from immunoSEQ multiplex PCR, and its TCRdb copy is limited to in-frame clones, with some not included. The data hold fewer than 30,000 clones, with under 90% observed a single time. Study-level results: The mean number of expanded clones was higher in CD8+ T cells than in CD4+. Those patients achieving a partial response at 0.1-3.0 mg/kg showed among the lowest clonal expansion. Researchers did not determine the expanded peripheral T cells' antigen specificity.

Enrollment shut out patients with autoimmune disease history or systemic immunosuppression. This material consisted of CD4+ or CD8+ T cells sorted from blood, taken in a trial of the OX40 agonist ivuxolimab. The chain joins TRBV4-2 to TRBJ2-7, with D perhaps TRBD1 or TRBD2 (5 bases each). The TCR sequence derives from an adult with an advanced solid tumor such as melanoma, head and neck, liver or kidney cancer. The CDR3 bases are TGTGCCAGCAGCCAAGAAGGGGCACTAGGGAACTACGAGCAGTACTTC. Protein sequence: CASSQEGALGNYEQYF.